This T cell receptor (beta chain) was captured by sequencing in a study of cytomegalovirus exposure and HLA in healthy donors. Nominally healthy donors were sampled, though unrecorded immune exposures were likely. Points from the study as a whole: As a later analysis showed, a missense DCLRE1C variant was linked to trimming of TCR beta V- and J-genes. Fewer N-insertions (relative to the 666-donor mean) were reportedly seen in an Asian-associated ancestry cluster in a later analysis. Researchers reported that a few CMV-associated chains were confirmed in vitro as CMV antigen-specific.

The CDR3 spans 14 residues. Losses at the gene ends were 4 bases for V and 4 bases for J; bases not matched to a gene: 7. Germline V gene sequence: CDR1 SGHRS, CDR2 YFSETQ. Concerning this clone itself: Its target is unknown.

The PCR was carried out with 60 Vbeta primers and 13 Jbeta primers. Measured with immunoSEQ multiplex PCR; TCRdb has only the in-frame clones, and not every one. The table lists approximately 170,000 clones, approximately 88% of them singletons. The chain uses TRBV5-1 and TRBJ1-2; 7 nucleotides align to TRBD1. The origin of this receptor is a boy aged 2 to 10 in good health and CMV-seronegative. Input material: PBMCs. This chain's CDR3 is CASSTWTGSYGYTF. CDR3 coding DNA: TGCGCCAGCAGCACCTGGACAGGAAGCTATGGCTACACCTTC.